Below are 12 T cell receptor beta chains sequenced from a single sample in a study of blood T cell repertoires in COVID-19. TCRdb's table, derived via immunoSEQ multiplex PCR, lists solely in-frame clones and lacks some. The sample has approximately 250,000 clones, about 79% seen once; the top ten hold under 1.5%. The sequencing input was peripheral blood. Every receptor here comes from a woman in her thirties or forties who had recovered from COVID-19.

The chain employs TRBV30 and TRBJ2-1; D perhaps matches TRBD1 (6 bases). Trimming left V 6 bases short and J 3 bases short, with 15 bases between. The germline CDR1 and CDR2 sequences are GTSNPN and SVGIG (reference sequence). The length of the CDR3 is 14 residues. The CDR3 sequence: CACAVQGNYNEQFF. DNA for the CDR3: TGTGCCTGCGCCGTACAGGGCAACTACAATGAGCAGTTCTTC.

The gene calls are TRBV28 and TRBJ1-2; 9 nucleotides line up with TRBD1. The V and J ends lost 6 bases and 3 bases, in that order; junction bases with no gene match: 8. The germline V gene has CDR1 MDHEN and CDR2 SYDVKM. This CDR3 region has 15 residues. CDR3 coding DNA: TGTGCCAGCAGCTCGGGACAGGGCCCCTACTATGGCTACACCTTC. It codes for CASSSGQGPYYGYTF.

This chain links TRBV15 with TRBJ2-5; TRBD1 aligns across 9 bases. J gave up 5 bases and V 3 bases, and 4 bases lay outside the gene matches. The CDR3 is made up of 14 amino acids. Germline V CDR1 and CDR2: LNHNV, YYDKDF (reference sequence). DNA of the CDR3: TGTGCCACCAGCAGTGACAGGGGGTGGGAGACCCAGTACTTC. It specifies CATSSDRGWETQYF. The complete variable domain, with remaining parts taken from reference TRBV15 and TRBJ2-5, reads DAMVIQNPRYQVTQFGKPVTLSCSQTLNHNVMYWYQQKSSQAPKLLFHYYDKDFNNEADTPDNFQSRRPNTSFCFLDIRSPGLGDTAMYLCATSSDRGWETQYFGPGTRLLVL.

This chain uses TRBV5-4 with TRBJ2-5; weak D call: TRBD1 (5 bases). V was shortened by 0 bases and J by 5 bases, with 17 bases between the two germline ends. The CDR3 has 16 residues. The V gene's germline CDR1 is SGHNT and CDR2 YYREEE (reference sequence). DNA for the CDR3: TGTGCCAGCAGCTTGGGCGGCGCAGGGCGATCCGAGACCCAGTACTTC. Its translation: CASSLGGAGRSETQYF.

CDR3 residues: CASSSSRDRLHEQYF. CDR3 DNA: TGTGCCAGCAGCTCCTCCAGGGACAGGCTCCACGAGCAGTACTTC. The V call is TRBV7-8, the J call TRBJ2-7; 8 bases are shared with TRBD1. This CDR3 is built from 15 residues. J was trimmed by 5 bases and V by 4 bases; bases with no gene match: 10. Germline V lookup: CDR1 SGHVS, CDR2 FQNEAQ.

Comment on this clone: Other DNA variants within this sample encode the same CDR3. The gene calls are TRBV5-6 and TRBJ1-6; 9 bases align to TRBD1. Germline loops: CDR1 SGHDT, CDR2 YYEEEE. CDR3 length: 17 residues. With 0 bases clipped from V and 8 bases from J, the junction kept 9 bases outside the gene matches. CDR3 region: CASSLVSSDRGDSPLHF. The CDR3 DNA sequence: TGTGCCAGCAGCTTGGTTTCATCGGACAGGGGCGATTCACCCCTCCACTTT.

In its sample, this clone was seen once. This sequence joins TRBV6-2 or TRBV6-3 and TRBJ1-1, with D perhaps TRBD1 (6 bases). V was cut by 5 bases and J by 1 base, with 14 bases left in between. From germline, CDR1 is MNHEY and CDR2 SVGEGT. The length of the CDR3 is 15 residues. Here the CDR3 DNA reads TGTGCCAGCAGTCAGGGGCCTTCGGGGAACACTGAAGCTTTCTTT. The encoded protein is CASSQGPSGNTEAFF.

The CDR3 coding sequence is TGTGCCAGCAGCTTGGGGCGGGGGGGCAGCCAAGAGACCCAGTACTTC. Translating gives CASSLGRGGSQETQYF. The rearrangement uses TRBV5-4 and TRBJ2-5, with 9 bases that match TRBD2. CDR3 length: 16 amino acids. Unmatched junction bases numbered 4, after V lost 0 bases and J lost 1 base. Germline V gene lookup returns CDR1 SGHNT and CDR2 YYREEE (reference sequence).

The rearrangement joins TRBV2 to TRBJ1-1; 7 bases are shared with TRBD1. CDR1 is SNHLY and CDR2 is FYNNEI in the germline V gene. The CDR3 is 14 amino acids. Trimming cost V 10 bases and J 0 bases; bases outside gene matches: 8. The CDR3 loop reads CATGAGGMNTEAFF. CDR3 DNA sequence: TGTGCCACCGGGGCAGGGGGAATGAACACTGAAGCTTTCTTT.

The chain is built from TRBV11-3 and TRBJ2-5; 11 nucleotides line up with TRBD2. From germline, CDR1 is SGHNT and CDR2 YENEEA. The CDR3 has 15 residues. V lost 3 bases to trimming and J lost 5 bases; unmatched junction nucleotides: 5. The CDR3 spells CASSFSGGAAETQYF. CDR3 sequence (DNA): TGTGCCAGCAGCTTTAGCGGGGGGGCAGCCGAGACCCAGTACTTC. The full variable domain, rest sourced from reference TRBV11-3 and TRBJ2-5, is EAGVVQSPRYKIIEKKQPVAFWCNPISGHNTLYWYLQNLGQGPELLIRYENEEAVDDSQLPKDRFSAERLKGVDSTLKIQPAELGDSAVYLCASSFSGGAAETQYFGPGTRLLVL.

This chain uses TRBV6-5 with TRBJ2-1, with D possibly being TRBD2 (5 bases). From germline, CDR1 is MNHEY and CDR2 SVGAGI. V gave up 5 bases and J gave up 8 bases, with 16 bases separating them. The CDR3 contains 14 residues. The CDR3 DNA reads TGTGCCAGCAGTCCACTAGGTGGCAGGTATGAGCAGTTCTTC. It yields the protein CASSPLGGRYEQFF.

V is TRBV3-1 (or the pseudogene TRBV3-2) and J is TRBJ1-2; 12 nucleotides agree with TRBD1. The CDR3 sequence is 16 residues long. CDR1 LGHDT and CDR2 YNNKEL come from the germline V gene (reference sequence). Losses at the gene ends were 3 bases for V and 4 bases for J; bases not matched to a gene: 6. CDR3 nucleotide sequence: TGTGCCAGCAGCCATGGGACAGGGGGCTTCGGCTATGGCTACACCTTC. Translation gives CASSHGTGGFGYGYTF.